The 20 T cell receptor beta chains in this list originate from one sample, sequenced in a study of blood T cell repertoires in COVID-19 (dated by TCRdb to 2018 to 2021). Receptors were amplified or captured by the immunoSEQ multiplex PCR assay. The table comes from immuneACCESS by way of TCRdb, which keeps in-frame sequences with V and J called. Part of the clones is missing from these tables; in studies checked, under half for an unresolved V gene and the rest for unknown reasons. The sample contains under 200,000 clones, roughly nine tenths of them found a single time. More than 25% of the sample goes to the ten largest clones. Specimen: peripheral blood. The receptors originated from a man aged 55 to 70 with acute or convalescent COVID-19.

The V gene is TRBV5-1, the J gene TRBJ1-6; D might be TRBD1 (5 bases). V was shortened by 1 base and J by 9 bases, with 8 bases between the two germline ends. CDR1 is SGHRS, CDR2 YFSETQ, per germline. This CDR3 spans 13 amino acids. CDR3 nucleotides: TGCGCCAGCAGCTTGAGGGGTAGTTCACCCCTCCACTTT. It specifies CASSLRGSSPLHF. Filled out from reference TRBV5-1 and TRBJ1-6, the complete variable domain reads KAGVTQTPRYLIKTRGQQVTLSCSPISGHRSVSWYQQTPGQGLQFLFEYFSETQRNKGNFPGRFSGRQFSNSRSEMNVSTLELGDSALYLCASSLRGSSPLHFGNGTRLTVT.

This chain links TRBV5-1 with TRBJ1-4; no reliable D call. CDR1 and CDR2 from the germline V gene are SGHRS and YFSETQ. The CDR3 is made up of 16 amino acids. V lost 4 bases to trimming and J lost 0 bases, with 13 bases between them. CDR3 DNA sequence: TGCGCCAGCAGCCCGGGCGGCGGGCCAACTAATGAAAAACTGTTTTTT. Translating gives CASSPGGGPTNEKLFF.

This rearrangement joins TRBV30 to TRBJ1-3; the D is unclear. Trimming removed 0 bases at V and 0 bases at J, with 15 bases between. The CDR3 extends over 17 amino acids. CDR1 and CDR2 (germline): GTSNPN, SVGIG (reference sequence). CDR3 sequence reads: CAWSVLRQALSGNTIYF. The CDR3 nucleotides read TGTGCCTGGAGTGTACTCAGGCAGGCCCTCTCTGGAAACACCATATATTTT.

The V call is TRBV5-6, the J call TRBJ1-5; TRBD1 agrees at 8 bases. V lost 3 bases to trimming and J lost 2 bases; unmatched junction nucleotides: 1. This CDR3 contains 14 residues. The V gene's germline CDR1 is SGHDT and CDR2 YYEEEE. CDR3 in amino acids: CASSSGQGNQPQHF. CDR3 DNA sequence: TGTGCCAGCAGCTCGGGACAGGGCAATCAGCCCCAGCATTTT. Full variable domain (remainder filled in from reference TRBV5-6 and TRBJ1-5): DAGVTQSPTHLIKTRGQQVTLRCSPKSGHDTVSWYQQALGQGPQFIFQYYEEEERQRGNFPDRFSGHQFPNYSSELNVNALLLGDSALYLCASSSGQGNQPQHFGDGTRLSIL.

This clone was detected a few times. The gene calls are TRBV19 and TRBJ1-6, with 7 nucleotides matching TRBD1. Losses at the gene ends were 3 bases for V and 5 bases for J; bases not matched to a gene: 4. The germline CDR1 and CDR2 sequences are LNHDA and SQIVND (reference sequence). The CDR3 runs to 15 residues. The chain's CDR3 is CASSITGQHNSPLHF. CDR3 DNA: TGTGCCAGTAGTATCACGGGACAGCATAATTCACCCCTCCACTTT.

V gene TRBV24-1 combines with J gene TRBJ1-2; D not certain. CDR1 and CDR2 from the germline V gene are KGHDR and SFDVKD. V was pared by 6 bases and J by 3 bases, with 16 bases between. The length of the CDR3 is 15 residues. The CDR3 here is CATSSERSPHYGYTF. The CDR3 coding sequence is TGTGCCACCAGTTCGGAAAGGAGTCCTCACTATGGCTACACCTTC.

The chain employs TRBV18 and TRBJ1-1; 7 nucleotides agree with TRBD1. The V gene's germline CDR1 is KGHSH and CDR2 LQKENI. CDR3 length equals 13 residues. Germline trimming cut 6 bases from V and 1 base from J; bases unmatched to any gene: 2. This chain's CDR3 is CASSGQANTEAFF. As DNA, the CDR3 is TGTGCCAGCTCCGGACAGGCGAACACTGAAGCTTTCTTT.

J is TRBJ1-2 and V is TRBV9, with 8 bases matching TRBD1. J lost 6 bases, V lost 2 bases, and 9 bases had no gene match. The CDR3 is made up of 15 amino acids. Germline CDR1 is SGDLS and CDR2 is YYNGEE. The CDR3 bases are TGTGCCAGCAGCGTCGGAGGACAGGGCGACGATGGCTACACCTTC. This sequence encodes CASSVGGQGDDGYTF. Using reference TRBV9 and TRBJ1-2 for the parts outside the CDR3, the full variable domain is DSGVTQTPKHLITATGQRVTLRCSPRSGDLSVYWYQQSLDQGLQFLIQYYNGEERAKGNILERFSAQQFPDLHSELNLSSLELGDSALYFCASSVGGQGDDGYTFGSGTRLTVV.

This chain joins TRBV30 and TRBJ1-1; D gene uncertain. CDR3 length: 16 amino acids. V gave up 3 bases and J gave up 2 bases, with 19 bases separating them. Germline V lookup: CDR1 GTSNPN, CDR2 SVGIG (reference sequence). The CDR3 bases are TGTGCCTGGAGCGCGTTGACGAAAGCGGGTAACACTGAAGCTTTCTTT. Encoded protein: CAWSALTKAGNTEAFF.

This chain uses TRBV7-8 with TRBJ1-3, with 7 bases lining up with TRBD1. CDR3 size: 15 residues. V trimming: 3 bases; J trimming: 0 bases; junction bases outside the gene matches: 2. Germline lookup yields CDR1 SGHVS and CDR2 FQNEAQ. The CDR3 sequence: CASSLTGTSGNTIYF. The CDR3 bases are TGTGCCAGCAGCTTGACAGGGACCTCTGGAAACACCATATATTTT.

The CDR3 nucleotides read TGTGCCAGCAGTGAATACTTACAGAGTTCTAATGAAAAACTGTTTTTT. Protein sequence: CASSEYLQSSNEKLFF. This chain links TRBV6-1 with TRBJ1-4, with D hard to call. This CDR3 comprises 16 residues. Deletions cut 2 bases from V and 3 bases from J, with 13 bases between. Germline CDR1 reads MNHNS; CDR2 reads SASEGT.

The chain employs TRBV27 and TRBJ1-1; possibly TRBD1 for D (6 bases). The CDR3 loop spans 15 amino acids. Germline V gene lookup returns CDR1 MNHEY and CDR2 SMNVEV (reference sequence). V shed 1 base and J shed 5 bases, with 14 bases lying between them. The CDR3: CASSLLGAGRTEAFF. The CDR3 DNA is TGTGCCAGCAGTTTATTGGGGGCTGGGCGGACTGAAGCTTTCTTT.

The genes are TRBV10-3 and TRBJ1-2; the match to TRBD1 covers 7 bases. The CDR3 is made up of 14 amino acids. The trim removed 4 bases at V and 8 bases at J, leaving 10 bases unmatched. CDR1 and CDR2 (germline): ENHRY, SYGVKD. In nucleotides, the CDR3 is TGTGCCATCAGTGGAGGGGGCCTGGTCTGGGGCTACACCTTC. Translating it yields CAISGGGLVWGYTF.

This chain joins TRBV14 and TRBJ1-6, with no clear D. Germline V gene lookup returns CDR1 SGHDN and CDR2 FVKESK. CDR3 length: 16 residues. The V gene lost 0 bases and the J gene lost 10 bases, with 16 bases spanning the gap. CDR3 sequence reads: CASSQDHPGSNSPLHF. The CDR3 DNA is TGTGCCAGCAGCCAAGATCACCCGGGATCGAACTCACCCCTCCACTTT.

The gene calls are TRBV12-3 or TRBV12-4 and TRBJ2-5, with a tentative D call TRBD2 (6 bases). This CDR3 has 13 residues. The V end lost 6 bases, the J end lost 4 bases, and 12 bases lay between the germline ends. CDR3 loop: CASSTRLGETQYF. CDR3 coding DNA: TGTGCCAGCAGCACCCGACTAGGAGAGACCCAGTACTTC.

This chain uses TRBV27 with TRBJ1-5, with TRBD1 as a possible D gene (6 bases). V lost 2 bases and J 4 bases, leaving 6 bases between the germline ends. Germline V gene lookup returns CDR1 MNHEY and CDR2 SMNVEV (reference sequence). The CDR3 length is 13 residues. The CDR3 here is CASSLQGNQPQHF. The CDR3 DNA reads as TGTGCCAGCAGTTTACAGGGGAATCAGCCCCAGCATTTT.

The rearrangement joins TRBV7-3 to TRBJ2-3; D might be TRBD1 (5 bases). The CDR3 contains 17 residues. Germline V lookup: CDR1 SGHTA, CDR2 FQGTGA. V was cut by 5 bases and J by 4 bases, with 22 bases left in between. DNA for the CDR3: TGTGCCAGCAGCCCCCGGACAAGCCAGTTTAGGGCAGATACGCAGTATTTT. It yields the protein CASSPRTSQFRADTQYF.

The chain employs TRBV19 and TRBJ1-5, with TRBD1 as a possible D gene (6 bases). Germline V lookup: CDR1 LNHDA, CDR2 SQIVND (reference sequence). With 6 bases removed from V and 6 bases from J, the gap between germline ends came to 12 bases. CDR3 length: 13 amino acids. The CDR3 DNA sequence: TGTGCCAGTAGCTCAGGGGTGCGTCAGCCCCAGCATTTT. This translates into CASSSGVRQPQHF. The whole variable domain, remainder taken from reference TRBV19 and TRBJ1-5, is DGGITQSPKYLFRKEGQNVTLSCEQNLNHDAMYWYRQDPGQGLRLIYYSQIVNDFQKGDIAEGYSVSREKKESFPLTVTSAQKNPTAFYLCASSSGVRQPQHFGDGTRLSIL.

Here the CDR3 reads CASSYSGGAGNIQYF. In nucleotides, the CDR3 is TGTGCCAGCAGTTATTCAGGGGGCGCTGGGAACATTCAGTACTTC. The J gene is TRBJ2-4, the V gene TRBV5-4, with 8 bases aligning to TRBD1. The length of the CDR3 is 15 residues. Germline V gene sequence: CDR1 SGHNT, CDR2 YYREEE (reference sequence). Germline trimming cut 5 bases from V and 7 bases from J; bases unmatched to any gene: 11.

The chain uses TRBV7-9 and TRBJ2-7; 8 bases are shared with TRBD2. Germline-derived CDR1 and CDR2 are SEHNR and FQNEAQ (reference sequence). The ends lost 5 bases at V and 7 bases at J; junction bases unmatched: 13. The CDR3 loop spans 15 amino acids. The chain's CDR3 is CASSPGGAQHEEQYV. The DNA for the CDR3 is TGTGCCAGCAGCCCCGGGGGGGCACAGCATGAAGAGCAGTACGTC.